Listed here are 21 T cell receptor beta chains from one sample, sequenced in a study of T cells in Graves' hyperthyroidism and ophthalmopathy. From RNA transcripts, TCR beta CDR3 regions were amplified. A first-round RT-PCR of the TCR CDR3 used the HTBI primer set. TCRdb passed the multiplex PCR reads through MiXCR, listing each CDR3 protein once. The table lists approximately 700,000 distinct CDR3 sequences, 40% to 55% of them singletons. Source material: peripheral blood or thyroid tissue (not recorded which). These receptors all stem from an adult man with Graves' disease, either hyperthyroidism or ophthalmopathy (not recorded which).

The V gene is TRBV7-8, the J gene TRBJ2-2, with 12 nucleotides matching TRBD2. This CDR3 contains 15 residues. Germline-derived CDR1 and CDR2 are SGHVS and FQNEAQ. V was pared by 5 bases and J by 6 bases, with 4 bases of the junction left unmatched. Written as DNA, the CDR3 is TGTGCCAGCAGCCGACTAGCGGGAGAACCCGGGGAGCTGTTTTTT. Translating gives CASSRLAGEPGELFF.

This clonotype occurred many times. V is TRBV6-6 and J is TRBJ2-5; TRBD1 aligns across 8 bases. The junction had 5 bases not matched to a gene; V was cut back by 0 bases and J by 5 bases. Germline-derived CDR1 and CDR2 are MNHNY and SVGAGI (reference sequence). This CDR3 contains 15 residues. The CDR3 here is CASSYSRGRRETQYF. DNA for the CDR3: TGTGCCAGCAGTTACTCCAGGGGGCGCAGGGAGACCCAGTACTTC.

This clonotype was observed once. The J gene is TRBJ2-7, the V gene TRBV29-1; TRBD2 agrees at 7 bases. V shed 4 bases and J 4 bases; nucleotides not matched to a gene: 1. CDR3 length: 11 amino acids. Germline values: CDR1 SQVTM, CDR2 ANQGSEA. In DNA, the CDR3 is TGCAGCGTTGGGGAGGGGTACGAGCAGTACTTC. It codes for CSVGEGYEQYF.

This chain connects TRBV29-1 to TRBJ2-2; D remains unclear. Trimming left V 1 base short and J 9 bases short, with 6 bases between. This CDR3 spans 11 amino acids. CDR1 and CDR2 from the germline V gene are SQVTM and ANQGSEA. DNA for the CDR3: TGCAGCGTTGAAGGCAACCGGGAGCTGTTTTTT. Translated, it gives CSVEGNRELFF.

This clonotype has ten or more counts. The chain links TRBV7-2 to TRBJ1-5; a weak D match, TRBD1 (6 bases). The CDR3 spans 14 residues. The V gene lost 5 bases and the J gene lost 6 bases, with 14 bases spanning the gap. In germline, CDR1 is SGHTA, CDR2 FQGNSA. The CDR3 here is CASSQGGDGQPQHF. The CDR3 DNA reads TGTGCCAGCAGCCAAGGGGGGGACGGTCAGCCCCAGCATTTT.

As to this clonotype: One end of the junction fails to match germline, which may point to a read error. This chain joins TRBV7-3 and TRBJ2-7; either TRBD1 or TRBD2 may supply D (5 bases each). CDR1 and CDR2 from the germline V gene are SGHTA and FQGTGA. The CDR3 covers 16 residues. The CDR3 bases are TGTGCCGGCAGCTCTCAAGGGACCGATCAATCCTACGAGCAGTACTTC. It codes for CAGSSQGTDQSYEQYF.

This chain connects TRBV2 to TRBJ1-6; possibly TRBD1 for D (5 bases). The length of the CDR3 is 15 residues. The germline V gene has CDR1 SNHLY and CDR2 FYNNEI. Trimming left V 8 bases short and J 9 bases short, with 20 bases between. This chain's CDR3 is CASQTPGLTGSPLHF. DNA of the CDR3: TGTGCCAGCCAAACCCCAGGGTTGACGGGTTCACCCCTCCACTTT. The full variable domain, completed using reference TRBV2 and TRBJ1-6, is EPEVTQTPSHQVTQMGQEVILRCVPISNHLYFYWYRQILGQKVEFLVSFYNNEISEKSEIFDDQFSVERPDGSNFTLKIRSTKLEDSAMYFCASQTPGLTGSPLHFGNGTRLTVT.

About this clonotype: A much bigger clone sits one base away, suggesting this may be a read error. No conserved phenylalanine or tryptophan is present at the end of the CDR3, so a read error is the likely explanation. The rearrangement links TRBV24-1 to TRBJ1-1, with 7 nucleotides matching TRBD1. With V trimmed by 5 bases and J by 7 bases, 6 bases remained unmatched. The CDR3 is 13 residues long. Germline CDR1 KGHDR, CDR2 SFDVKD. The CDR3 bases are TGTGCCACCAGTGTCCCCGGGACAGATGAAGCTTTCTCT. Protein: CATSVPGTDEAFS.

In its sample, this clonotype was seen once. The CDR3 is CSVGTGVLTF. CDR3 in DNA: TGCAGCGTAGGCACAGGGGTCCTGACTTTC. J is TRBJ2-6 and V is TRBV29-1; tentatively, D is TRBD1 (6 bases). The V end was cut by 6 bases, the J end by 13 bases, with 10 bases between. Looked up from germline, CDR1 is SQVTM and CDR2 is ANQGSEA. The CDR3 sequence is 10 residues long. Full variable domain (missing parts from reference TRBV29-1 and TRBJ2-6): SAVISQKPSRDICQRGTSLTIQCQVDSQVTMMFWYRQQPGQSLTLIATANQGSEATYESGFVIDKFPISRPNLTFSTLTVSNMSPEDSSIYLCSVGTGVLTFGAGSRLTVL.

This clonotype came up many times. V gene TRBV6-5 combines with J gene TRBJ1-6; D call uncertain. V lost 7 bases and J lost 10, with 14 bases in between. Germline V lookup: CDR1 MNHEY, CDR2 SVGAGI. The CDR3 covers 13 residues. The CDR3 spells CASMRVRSSPLHF. The CDR3 bases are TGTGCCAGCATGAGGGTTCGATCATCACCCCTCCACTTT.

A few counts support this clonotype. This sequence joins TRBV20-1 and TRBJ1-4, with D hard to call. The CDR3 totals 16 residues. Germline V gives CDR1 DFQATT, CDR2 SNEGSKA (reference sequence). Trimming cost V 1 base and J 0 bases, with 12 bases left between them. CDR3 bases: TGCAGTGCTAGAGGTTTCAGACAAGCAACTAATGAAAAACTGTTTTTT. Its translation: CSARGFRQATNEKLFF.

This clonotype came up a few times. The rearrangement joins TRBV7-9 to TRBJ2-7; 10 nucleotides agree with TRBD1. There are 15 residues in the CDR3. Trimming removed 3 bases from V and 3 bases from J; junction bases left unmatched: 5. Germline CDR1 and CDR2: SEHNR and FQNEAQ (reference sequence). DNA of the CDR3: TGTGCCAGCAGCTTGCGGGACAGGGGAGGCTACGAGCAGTACTTC. It encodes CASSLRDRGGYEQYF.

There are many counts of this clonotype. At one end, the junction sequence differs from germline, possibly due to a read error. This chain uses TRBV2 with TRBJ1-5, with D hard to call. The CDR3 is made up of 13 amino acids. Per germline, CDR1 SNHLY and CDR2 FYNNEI. The CDR3 coding sequence is TGCGCCAGCAGTGAGTCCGGCAATCAGCCCCAGCATTTT. Protein: CASSESGNQPQHF. The whole variable domain, filled in from reference TRBV2 and TRBJ1-5, reads EPEVTQTPSHQVTQMGQEVILRCVPISNHLYFYWYRQILGQKVEFLVSFYNNEISEKSEIFDDQFSVERPDGSNFTLKIRSTKLEDSAMYFCASSESGNQPQHFGDGTRLSIL.

This clonotype has ten or more counts. The germline gene is not matched at one end of the junction; a read error may be the cause. V gene TRBV6-1 combines with J gene TRBJ2-2; D is undetermined. This CDR3 is built from 12 residues. Germline loops: CDR1 MNHNS, CDR2 SASEGT. The CDR3 here is CASSQASGELFF. CDR3 nucleotides: TGTGCCAGCAGTCAAGCATCCGGGGAGCTGTTTTTT.

Turning to this clonotype: Germline and junction disagree at one end, which may indicate a read error. The rearrangement uses TRBV10-3 and TRBJ1-2; 8 bases agree with TRBD1. The CDR3 has 17 residues. The germline CDR1 and CDR2 sequences are ENHRY and SYGVKD. Here the CDR3 reads CASSSRGRGDEVYGYTF. DNA of the CDR3: TGTGCCAGCAGTAGCAGGGGGCGTGGGGATGAGGTCTATGGCTACACCTTC.

With respect to this clonotype: An end of the junction does not agree with germline; a read error may underlie this. This CDR3 is CASSQYAGRAEQYF. In nucleotides, the CDR3 is TGTGCCAGCAGCCAATATGCGGGACGGGCTGAGCAGTACTTC. This chain joins TRBV4-1 and TRBJ2-1; TRBD2 is a possible D gene (6 bases). The J call may be incorrect, as the DNA end agrees better with TRBJ2-7. The CDR3 has 14 amino acids. Germline V lookup: CDR1 MGHRA, CDR2 YSYEKL.

There are many counts of this clonotype. This chain links TRBV7-8 with TRBJ2-5, with 11 bases aligning to TRBD2. Germline lookup yields CDR1 SGHVS and CDR2 FQNEAQ. The CDR3 consists of 15 residues. V shed 5 bases and J 2 bases; nucleotides not matched to a gene: 4. CDR3 bases: TGTGCCAGCAGCCCTAGCGGGAGGCTTCAAGAGACCCAGTACTTC. Translated, it gives CASSPSGRLQETQYF.

This clonotype was recorded many times. The chain is built from TRBV9 and TRBJ1-2, with TRBD1 matching 7 bases. J was trimmed by 3 bases and V by 4 bases; bases with no gene match: 12. CDR1 SGDLS and CDR2 YYNGEE come from the germline V gene. This CDR3 spans 16 amino acids. The CDR3 DNA follows: TGTGCCAGCAGCCTTTTTGGACAGGTCCGTGACTATGGCTACACCTTC. Translated: CASSLFGQVRDYGYTF.

The CDR3 here is CASSLWARENTEAFF. CDR3 bases: TGTGCCAGCAGCTTATGGGCCAGGGAGAACACTGAAGCTTTCTTT. This sequence joins TRBV7-8 and TRBJ1-1; possible D gene TRBD1, 5 bases. Trimming cost V 2 bases and J 1 base, with 11 bases left between them. Germline CDR1 and CDR2: SGHVS and FQNEAQ. The CDR3 loop spans 15 amino acids. Complete variable domain (other parts from reference TRBV7-8 and TRBJ1-1): GAGVSQSPRYKVAKRGQDVALRCDPISGHVSLFWYQQALGQGPEFLTYFQNEAQLDKSGLPSDRFFAERPEGSVSTLKIQRTQQEDSAVYLCASSLWARENTEAFFGQGTRLTVV.

This clonotype was detected a few times. This chain connects TRBV20-1 to TRBJ1-2; TRBD1 matches at 7 bases. V dropped 6 bases and J dropped 4; count of bases not matched to a gene: 8. This CDR3 spans 13 amino acids. Per germline, CDR1 DFQATT and CDR2 SNEGSKA (reference sequence). Here the CDR3 DNA reads TGCAGTGCACCGACAGGGTGGGGCTATGGCTACACCTTC. It is translated as CSAPTGWGYGYTF.

This clonotype appeared many times. A read error may account for a junction end that differs from germline. The chain has TRBV10-2 and TRBJ2-7; TRBD2 aligns across 9 bases. In germline, CDR1 is WSHSY, CDR2 SAAADI. The CDR3 is 15 amino acids. CDR3 loop: CASSDPGLASHEQYF. The DNA of the CDR3 is TGCGCCAGCAGTGATCCGGGACTAGCCTCCCACGAGCAGTACTTC.